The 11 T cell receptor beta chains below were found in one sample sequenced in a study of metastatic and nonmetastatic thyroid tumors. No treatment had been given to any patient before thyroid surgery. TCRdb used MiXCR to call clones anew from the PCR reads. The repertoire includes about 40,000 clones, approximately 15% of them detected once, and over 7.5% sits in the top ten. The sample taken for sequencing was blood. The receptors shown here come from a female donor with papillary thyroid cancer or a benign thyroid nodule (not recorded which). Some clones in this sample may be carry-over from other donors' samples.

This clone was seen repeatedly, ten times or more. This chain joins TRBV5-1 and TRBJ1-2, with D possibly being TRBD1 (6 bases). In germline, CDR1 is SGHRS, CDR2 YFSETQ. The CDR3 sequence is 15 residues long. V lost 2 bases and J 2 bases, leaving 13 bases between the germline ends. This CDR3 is CASSFSGGHNYGYTF. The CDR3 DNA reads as TGCGCCAGCAGCTTCTCGGGGGGACACAACTATGGCTACACCTTC.

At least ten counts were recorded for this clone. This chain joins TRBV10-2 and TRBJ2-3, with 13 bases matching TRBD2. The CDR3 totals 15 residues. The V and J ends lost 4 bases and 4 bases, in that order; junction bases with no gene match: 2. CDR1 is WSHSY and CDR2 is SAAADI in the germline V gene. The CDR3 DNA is TGCGCCAGCAGTGGACTAGCGGGAGGAGCAGATACGCAGTATTTT. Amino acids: CASSGLAGGADTQYF.

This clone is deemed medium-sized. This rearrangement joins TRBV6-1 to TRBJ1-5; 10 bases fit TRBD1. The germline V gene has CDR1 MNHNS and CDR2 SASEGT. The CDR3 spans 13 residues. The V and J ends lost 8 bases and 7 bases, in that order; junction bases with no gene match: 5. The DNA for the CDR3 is TGTGCCAGCGCCGGGACAGGGGTACAGCCCCAGCATTTT. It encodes CASAGTGVQPQHF.

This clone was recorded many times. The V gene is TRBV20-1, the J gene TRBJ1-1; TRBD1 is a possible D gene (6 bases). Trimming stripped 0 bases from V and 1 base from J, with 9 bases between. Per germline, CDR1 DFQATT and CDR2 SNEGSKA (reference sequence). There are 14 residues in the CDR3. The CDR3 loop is CSARDLDRNTEAFF. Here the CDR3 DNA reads TGCAGTGCTAGAGACCTGGACAGGAACACTGAAGCTTTCTTT.

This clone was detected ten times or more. This CDR3 is CSVAEGPIEAFF. CDR3 DNA: TGCAGCGTTGCCGAGGGGCCGATTGAAGCTTTCTTT. V is TRBV29-1 and J is TRBJ1-1; a weak D match, TRBD1 (5 bases). The CDR3 loop spans 12 amino acids. Per germline, CDR1 SQVTM and CDR2 ANQGSEA. Trimming removed 4 bases at V and 7 bases at J, with 13 bases between.

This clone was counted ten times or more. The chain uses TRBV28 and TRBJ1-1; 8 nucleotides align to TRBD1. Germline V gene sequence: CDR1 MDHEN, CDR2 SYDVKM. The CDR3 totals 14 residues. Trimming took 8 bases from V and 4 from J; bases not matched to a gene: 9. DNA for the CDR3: TGTGCCAGCGTAGCCAGGGGGCTAAGCACTGAAGCTTTCTTT. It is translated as CASVARGLSTEAFF.

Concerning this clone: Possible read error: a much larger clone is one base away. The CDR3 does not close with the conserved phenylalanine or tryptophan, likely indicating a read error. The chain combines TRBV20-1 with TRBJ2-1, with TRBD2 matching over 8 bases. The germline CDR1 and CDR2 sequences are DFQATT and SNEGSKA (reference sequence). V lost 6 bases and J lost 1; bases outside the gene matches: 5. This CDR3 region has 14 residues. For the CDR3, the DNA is TGCAGTGCCCTAGCGGGCCTATCCTACAATGAGCAGTTCCTC. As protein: CSALAGLSYNEQFL.

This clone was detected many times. CDR3 in DNA: TGTGCCAGCACAGGAGCGGGGGGCCCCGGGGAGCTGTTTTTT. Translated, it gives CASTGAGGPGELFF. The chain uses TRBV2 and TRBJ2-2; TRBD2 agrees at 9 bases. V lost 7 bases, J lost 6 bases, and 6 bases stayed unmatched. Germline loops: CDR1 SNHLY, CDR2 FYNNEI. The CDR3 runs to 14 residues.

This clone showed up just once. CDR3 nucleotides: TGCGCCAGCTGCCCAAGACAGGGGTCGGCTTACGAGCAGTACTTC. Translation: CASCPRQGSAYEQYF. The chain uses TRBV5-1 and TRBJ2-7, with 8 bases lining up with TRBD1. The CDR3 is made up of 15 amino acids. Germline CDR1 and CDR2: SGHRS and YFSETQ. The V gene end was trimmed by 7 bases and the J gene end by 4 bases; junction bases not matched to a gene: 13.

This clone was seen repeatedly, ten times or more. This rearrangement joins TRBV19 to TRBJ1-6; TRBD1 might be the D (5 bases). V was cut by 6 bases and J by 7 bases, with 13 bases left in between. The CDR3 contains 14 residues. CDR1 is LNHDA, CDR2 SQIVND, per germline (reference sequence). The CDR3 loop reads CASSSRARNSPLHF. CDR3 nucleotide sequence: TGTGCCAGTAGCTCCAGGGCTAGAAATTCACCCCTCCACTTT.

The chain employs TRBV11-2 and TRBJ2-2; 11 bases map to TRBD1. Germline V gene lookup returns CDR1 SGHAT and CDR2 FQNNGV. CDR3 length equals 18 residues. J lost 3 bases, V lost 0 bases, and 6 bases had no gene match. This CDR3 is CASSLEGWTGGDTGELFF. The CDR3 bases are TGTGCCAGCAGCTTAGAAGGTTGGACAGGGGGCGACACCGGGGAGCTGTTTTTT.